The present T cell receptor beta chain was sequenced within a study of T cells in Graves' hyperthyroidism and ophthalmopathy. Disease lasting under 3 months, a NOSPECS grade of at least 4, and a Clinical Activity Score of at least 3 were features of the ophthalmopathy patients. Every diagnosis used clinical symptoms, serum thyroxine and TRAb, thyroid ultrasound and orbital computed tomography. This clonotype was recorded a few times. Antigen unknown. TCR beta CDR3 regions were amplified from RNA transcripts. HTBI primers were the set used in a first-round RT-PCR of the TCR CDR3. TCRdb analysed the multiplex PCR reads with MiXCR anew, one entry per CDR3 protein. This repertoire shows about 380,000 distinct CDR3 sequences, about 14% found once; its top ten account for around a fifth. Overall study findings and caveats: Median prediction lead before ophthalmopathy onset was roughly 6 months with the model. Separation of ophthalmopathy from stable hyperthyroidism was achieved by a 13 V-J model.

Trimming took 6 bases from V and 6 from J, leaving 14 bases between them. Germline CDR1 is MNHNS and CDR2 is SASEGT. This CDR3 spans 13 amino acids. The sequence came from a woman aged 30 to 39 with Graves' ophthalmopathy. Input material: blood. The V call is TRBV6-1, the J call TRBJ1-2; D not resolved. The DNA of the CDR3 is TGTGCCAGCAGCCACTTGGGTAGGAATGGCTACACCTTC. This codes for CASSHLGRNGYTF.